Shown below are 30 T cell receptor beta chains from a single sample sequenced in a study of brain metastases from non-small cell lung cancer (dated by TCRdb to the late 2010s). Library preparation was by the immunoSEQ multiplex PCR assay. TCRdb stores this immuneACCESS table with in-frame sequences only. Part of the clones is absent; in the studies checked, under half of the shortfall reflects unresolved V genes, and no reason is known for the rest. The sample records 2,500 to 3,000 clones, 80% to 85% of which are singletons. Jointly, the top ten make up more than 4% of the sample. Material: primary lung tumor tissue. Taken with the paper, the label for cell subset or site translates to: primary lung tumor paired with brain metastasis. All receptors come from a donor aged 40 or over with non-small cell lung cancer.

This rearrangement joins TRBV6-6 to TRBJ1-3; 12 bases align to TRBD1. This CDR3 has 14 residues. Germline V gene sequence: CDR1 MNHNY, CDR2 SVGAGI (reference sequence). V was pared by 10 bases and J by 4 bases, with 5 bases of the junction left unmatched. CDR3 coding DNA: TGTGCCACGGGACAGGGGGCGGGAGGAAACACCATATATTTT. This codes for CATGQGAGGNTIYF.

The rearrangement joins TRBV5-8 to TRBJ2-5; no clear D. The CDR3 is 15 residues long. Germline CDR1 reads SGHTS; CDR2 reads YDEGEE. Trimming shortened V by 2 bases and J by 2 bases, and 13 bases separated the two germline ends. Here the CDR3 DNA reads TGTGCCAGCAGCTTTCTTACTCACGGACAAGAGACCCAGTACTTC. The encoded protein is CASSFLTHGQETQYF. The whole variable domain, filled in from reference TRBV5-8 and TRBJ2-5, reads EAGVTQSPTHLIKTRGQQATLRCSPISGHTSVYWYQQALGLGLQFLLWYDEGEERNRGNFPPRFSGRQFPNYSSELNVNALELEDSALYLCASSFLTHGQETQYFGPGTRLLVL.

The sample holds one count of this clone. The gene calls are TRBV6-1 and TRBJ1-6; the D is unclear. CDR1 is MNHNS, CDR2 SASEGT, per germline. The CDR3 is 17 residues long. V dropped 3 bases and J dropped 9 bases, with 21 bases sitting between them. CDR3 protein: CASSDGLPATASSPLHF. The CDR3 DNA reads as TGTGCCAGCAGTGATGGTCTTCCAGCCACAGCCTCTTCACCCCTCCACTTT.

The chain uses TRBV6-5 and TRBJ1-5; the D gene is possibly TRBD1 (5 bases). Germline values: CDR1 MNHEY, CDR2 SVGAGI. CDR3 size: 14 residues. Trimming removed 6 bases from V and 4 bases from J, with 13 bases in between. CDR3 bases: TGTGCCAGCAGGCTAACAGGAGATAATCAGCCCCAGCATTTT. Amino acids: CASRLTGDNQPQHF.

J is TRBJ2-2 and V is TRBV6-4, with D uncertain. Per the germline V gene, CDR1 is MRHNA and CDR2 is SNTAGT. Trimming left V 3 bases short and J 2 bases short, with 7 bases between. The length of the CDR3 is 14 residues. CDR3 sequence reads: CASSEYQNTGELFF. The CDR3 region has the DNA TGTGCCAGCAGTGAGTACCAAAACACCGGGGAGCTGTTTTTT.

The genes are TRBV20-1 and TRBJ2-3, with D hard to call. Trimming removed 6 bases at V and 6 bases at J, with 7 bases between. In germline, CDR1 is DFQATT, CDR2 SNEGSKA (reference sequence). CDR3 length: 10 amino acids. The CDR3 sequence: CSAPRDTQYF. CDR3 sequence (DNA): TGCAGTGCCCCGCGGGATACGCAGTATTTT.

This CDR3 is CASSGTADREGYTF. In DNA form, the CDR3 reads TGTGCCAGCAGTGGAACGGCGGACAGGGAGGGCTACACCTTC. The V gene is TRBV27, the J gene TRBJ1-2, with TRBD1 identical over 8 bases. Unmatched junction bases numbered 10, after V lost 5 bases and J lost 8 bases. This CDR3 comprises 14 residues. Germline V CDR1 and CDR2: MNHEY, SMNVEV (reference sequence).

V usage is TRBV25-1 and J usage is TRBJ2-1, with D hard to call. Germline V gene sequence: CDR1 MGHDK, CDR2 SYGVNS. The CDR3 is made up of 11 amino acids. The germline V and J ends were trimmed by 6 bases and 4 bases, with 4 bases remaining between them. The CDR3 coding sequence is TGTGCCAGCAGGATGTACAATGAGCAGTTCTTC. Its protein is CASRMYNEQFF. Full variable domain (missing parts from reference TRBV25-1 and TRBJ2-1): EADIYQTPRYLVIGTGKKITLECSQTMGHDKMYWYQQDPGMELHLIHYSYGVNSTEKGDLSSESTVSRIRTEHFPLTLESARPSHTSQYLCASRMYNEQFFGPGTRLTVL.

This clone was detected a few times. V and J are TRBV12-3 or TRBV12-4 and TRBJ2-3; D possibly uses TRBD1 or TRBD2 (5 bases each). The CDR3 sequence is 11 residues long. Trimming pared 3 bases from V and 9 bases from J, leaving 7 bases between. In nucleotides, the CDR3 is TGTGCCAGCAGTTTGGGGGACACGCAGTATTTT. Its translation: CASSLGDTQYF.

The table lists this clone with a count of one. This chain connects TRBV10-2 to TRBJ2-1; D gene unclear. Looked up from germline, CDR1 is WSHSY and CDR2 is SAAADI. CDR3 length: 13 residues. V lost 5 bases, J lost 9 bases, and 14 bases lay in between. Written as DNA, the CDR3 is TGCGCCAGCAGTTCCCTAATGCGTAGTGAGCAGTTCTTC. Its translation is CASSSLMRSEQFF.

This clone occurred a few times. The J gene is TRBJ2-2, the V gene TRBV5-1; D is unclear. The CDR3 loop spans 12 amino acids. The V gene's germline CDR1 is SGHRS and CDR2 YFSETQ. The V and J ends lost 2 bases and 7 bases respectively, with 6 bases between them. The CDR3 is CASSFDGGELFF. DNA for the CDR3: TGCGCCAGCAGCTTTGACGGCGGGGAGCTGTTTTTT.

V usage is TRBV20-1 and J usage is TRBJ2-3, with D unresolved. CDR1 is DFQATT and CDR2 is SNEGSKA in the germline V gene (reference sequence). V was cut by 6 bases and J by 6 bases, with 10 bases left in between. The CDR3 is 11 amino acids. CDR3 nucleotide sequence: TGCAGTGCGACCCCGTGGGATACGCAGTATTTT. It translates to CSATPWDTQYF.

About this clone itself: A clone one base away is much larger, so this may be a read error. This CDR3 is also generated by other DNA sequences in the sample. The rearrangement links TRBV6-2 or TRBV6-3 to TRBJ2-7, with unresolved D. The CDR3 is made up of 15 amino acids. Germline values: CDR1 MNHEY, CDR2 SVGEGT. The V gene lost 0 bases and the J gene lost 10 bases, with 19 bases spanning the gap. The CDR3 bases are TGTGCCAGCAGTTACTCGTCCGTGACTGCCTCCGAACAGTACTTC. Protein: CASSYSSVTASEQYF.

This rearrangement joins TRBV28 to TRBJ2-5, with D hard to call. The CDR3 spans 12 residues. Germline lookup yields CDR1 MDHEN and CDR2 SYDVKM. Trimming removed 3 bases from V and 10 bases from J, with 12 bases in between. This chain's CDR3 is CASSFRGMIQYF. DNA for the CDR3: TGTGCCAGCAGTTTCAGAGGAATGATCCAGTACTTC. The whole variable domain, filled in from reference TRBV28 and TRBJ2-5, reads DVKVTQSSRYLVKRTGEKVFLECVQDMDHENMFWYRQDPGLGLRLIYFSYDVKMKEKGDIPEGYSVSREKKERFSLILESASTNQTSMYLCASSFRGMIQYFGPGTRLLVL.

CDR3 bases: TGTGCCACGCGCCGGGCAGATACGCAGTATTTT. This encodes CATRRADTQYF. The chain employs TRBV19 and TRBJ2-3; D gene unclear. Trimming left V 10 bases short and J 4 bases short, with 9 bases between. Germline V CDR1 and CDR2: LNHDA, SQIVND (reference sequence). CDR3 size: 11 residues.

This chain joins TRBV13 and TRBJ2-7; TRBD1 is a possible D gene (6 bases). The CDR3 sequence is 11 residues long. Trimming took 3 bases from V and 6 from J, leaving 6 bases between them. Germline-derived CDR1 and CDR2 are PRHDT and FYEKMQ (reference sequence). The CDR3 protein is CASSLTGEQYF. In nucleotides, the CDR3 is TGTGCCAGCAGCTTGACAGGCGAGCAGTACTTC.

The rearrangement links TRBV4-3 to TRBJ2-2, with D unresolved. The CDR3 consists of 12 residues. V was shortened by 4 bases and J by 6 bases, with 6 bases between the two germline ends. Germline V gene sequence: CDR1 LGHNA, CDR2 YSLEER. The DNA of the CDR3 is TGCGCCAGCAGCCTCATCCCCGGGGAGCTGTTTTTT. This codes for CASSLIPGELFF.

As for this clone: At one end the junction does not follow the germline gene, possibly because of a read error. The chain couples TRBV7-6 to TRBJ2-1, with D unclear. Per germline, CDR1 SGHVS and CDR2 FNYEAQ. This CDR3 comprises 15 residues. The CDR3 nucleotides read TGTACCAGCAGCTTAGACCCAGTTCCCTACAATGAGCAGTTCTTC. Its translation is CTSSLDPVPYNEQFF.

The genes are TRBV20-1 and TRBJ1-4; D not resolved. The V end was cut by 3 bases, the J end by 10 bases, with 9 bases between. Germline CDR1 reads DFQATT; CDR2 reads SNEGSKA (reference sequence). The CDR3 covers 11 residues. The CDR3 is CSARAEGKLFF. The CDR3 DNA sequence: TGCAGTGCTAGGGCGGAGGGAAAACTGTTTTTT.

To note about this clone: Relative to the germline gene, one junction end is altered; a read error may explain this. The same CDR3 arises from other DNA sequences in this sample as well. The J gene is TRBJ2-3, the V gene TRBV2; TRBD2 is a possible D gene (6 bases). Germline values: CDR1 SNHLY, CDR2 FYNNEI. This CDR3 is built from 12 residues. CDR3: CASGGYTDTQYF. CDR3 in DNA: TGTGCCAGCGGGGGGTACACAGATACACAGTATTTT.

The chain uses TRBV30 and TRBJ2-2; 8 positions agree with TRBD1. CDR3 length: 18 residues. Germline CDR1 is GTSNPN and CDR2 is SVGIG (reference sequence). The junction had 14 bases not matched to a gene; V was cut back by 4 bases and J by 1 base. CDR3 bases: TGTGCCTGGACCCCCCGGGGCCTCAGGGGGCTGAACACCGGGGAGCTGTTTTTT. Residues: CAWTPRGLRGLNTGELFF.

The chain uses TRBV6-5 and TRBJ1-1; TRBD1 matches at 8 bases. The CDR3 has 13 residues. V lost 5 bases to trimming and J lost 4 bases; unmatched junction nucleotides: 3. Germline lookup yields CDR1 MNHEY and CDR2 SVGAGI. For the CDR3, the DNA is TGTGCCAGCAGTCTGCAGGGGGCCACTGAAGCTTTCTTT. This encodes CASSLQGATEAFF.

J is TRBJ2-2 and V is TRBV19, with TRBD1 as a possible D gene (8 bases). Germline V lookup: CDR1 LNHDA, CDR2 SQIVND (reference sequence). The ends were cut back, 8 bases at V and 7 bases at J, with 17 bases in the middle. The CDR3 loop spans 14 amino acids. The CDR3 here is CASGDRGGFGELFF. DNA of the CDR3: TGTGCCAGTGGTGACAGGGGAGGGTTCGGGGAGCTGTTTTTT.

Concerning this clone: This specimen includes other DNA sequences encoding the same CDR3. The J gene is TRBJ2-3, the V gene TRBV2; 12 bases agree with TRBD1. The length of the CDR3 is 15 residues. With V trimmed by 5 bases and J by 4 bases, 4 bases remained unmatched. The germline V gene encodes CDR1 SNHLY and CDR2 FYNNEI. CDR3 DNA: TGTGCCAGCAGTTCCGGGACAGGGGGCGCAGATACGCAGTATTTT. It is translated as CASSSGTGGADTQYF.

Turning to this clone: An end of the junction does not agree with germline; a read error may underlie this. The rearrangement joins TRBV7-2 to TRBJ1-5; D unresolved. The CDR3 runs 13 residues. The germline V gene has CDR1 SGHTA and CDR2 FQGNSA. The CDR3 is CASSWRAYQPQHF. CDR3 coding DNA: TGTGCCAGCAGCTGGAGGGCATATCAACCCCAGCATTTT.

V is TRBV4-1 and J is TRBJ2-5, with D possibly matching TRBD1 (6 bases). V was trimmed by 4 bases and J by 2 bases, leaving 17 bases between them. The CDR3 extends over 16 amino acids. The germline V gene has CDR1 MGHRA and CDR2 YSYEKL. Written as DNA, the CDR3 is TGCGCCAGCAGCCCAAGGACAGCGACATTACAAGAGACCCAGTACTTC. Its translation: CASSPRTATLQETQYF.

With respect to this clone: Other nucleotide sequences in the sample specify the same CDR3. This chain uses TRBV5-6 with TRBJ2-5, with 10 bases fitting TRBD1. This CDR3 is built from 17 residues. Germline CDR1 and CDR2: SGHDT and YYEEEE. V lost 4 bases to trimming and J lost 5 bases; unmatched junction nucleotides: 14. Written as DNA, the CDR3 is TGTGCCAGCAGCCTTGTGGGCGACAGGGGGCTGGGGGAGACCCAGTACTTC. It encodes CASSLVGDRGLGETQYF.

Turning to this clone: One junction end does not reproduce the germline sequence, and a read error may be involved. The rearrangement joins TRBV29-1 to TRBJ1-2; no clear D. Germline CDR1 reads SQVTM; CDR2 reads ANQGSEA. This CDR3 contains 13 residues. CDR3 sequence (DNA): TGCAGCGTTGATCCGCAAGGGCCCTATGGCTACACCTTT. Encoded protein: CSVDPQGPYGYTF.

The chain combines TRBV2 with TRBJ1-1; 7 nucleotides match TRBD1. V trimming: 7 bases; J trimming: 3 bases; junction bases outside the gene matches: 2. The CDR3 is 12 residues long. Germline V gene sequence: CDR1 SNHLY, CDR2 FYNNEI. The CDR3 region has the DNA TGTGCCAGCACCGGGACAGACACTGAAGCTTTCTTT. This translates into CASTGTDTEAFF.

V and J are TRBV15 and TRBJ1-2; no reliable D call. This CDR3 spans 14 amino acids. Trimming left V 3 bases short and J 7 bases short, with 15 bases between. Germline V lookup: CDR1 LNHNV, CDR2 YYDKDF (reference sequence). As DNA, the CDR3 is TGTGCCACCAGCAGTTCCCCGAGTAGGCCTGGCTACACCTTC. It encodes CATSSSPSRPGYTF.